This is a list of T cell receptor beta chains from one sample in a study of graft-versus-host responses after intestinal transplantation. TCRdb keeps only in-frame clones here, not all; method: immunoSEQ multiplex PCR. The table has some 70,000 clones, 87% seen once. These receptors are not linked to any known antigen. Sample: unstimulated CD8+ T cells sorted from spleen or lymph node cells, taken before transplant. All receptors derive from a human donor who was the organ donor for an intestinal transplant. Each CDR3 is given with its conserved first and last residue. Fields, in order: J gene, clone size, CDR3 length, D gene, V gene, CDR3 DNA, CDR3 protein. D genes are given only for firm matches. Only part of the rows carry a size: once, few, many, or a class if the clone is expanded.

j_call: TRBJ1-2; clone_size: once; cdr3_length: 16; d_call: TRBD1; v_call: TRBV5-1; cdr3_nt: TGCGCCAGCAGCTCCGGACAGGAGCTAGAAAACTATGGCTACACCTTC; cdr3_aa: CASSSGQELENYGYTF
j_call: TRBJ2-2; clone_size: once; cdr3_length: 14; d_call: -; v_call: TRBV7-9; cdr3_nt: TGTGCCAGCAGACTCGGGCTGTCCACCGGGGAGCTGTTTTTT; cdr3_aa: CASRLGLSTGELFF
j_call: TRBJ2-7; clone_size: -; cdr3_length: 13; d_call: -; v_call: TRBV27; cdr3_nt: TGTGCCAGCAGTTTACAGGGGTCGTACGAGCAGTACTTC; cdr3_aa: CASSLQGSYEQYF
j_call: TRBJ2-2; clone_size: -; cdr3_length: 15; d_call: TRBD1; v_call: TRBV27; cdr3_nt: TGTGCCAGCTCGGCCGGGACAGGGGCTTCCGGGGAGCTGTTTTTT; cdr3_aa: CASSAGTGASGELFF
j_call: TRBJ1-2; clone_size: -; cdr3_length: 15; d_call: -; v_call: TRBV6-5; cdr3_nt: TGTGCCAGCACCCCGGGACACAACGCTTTCTATGGCTACACCTTC; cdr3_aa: CASTPGHNAFYGYTF
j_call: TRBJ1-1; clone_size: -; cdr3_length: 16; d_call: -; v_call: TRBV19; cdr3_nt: TGTACCAGTAGTATAGATTATTCGGGGATGAACACTGAAGCTTTCTTT; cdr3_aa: CTSSIDYSGMNTEAFF
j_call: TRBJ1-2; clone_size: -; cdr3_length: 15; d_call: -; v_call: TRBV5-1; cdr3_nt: TGCGCCAGCAGTGCCACAGGGTTCGCAGTCTATGGCTACACCTTC; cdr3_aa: CASSATGFAVYGYTF
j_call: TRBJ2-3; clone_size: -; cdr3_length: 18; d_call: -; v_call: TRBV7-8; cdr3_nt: TGTGCCAGCAGCCCAGTCCCCGGGGTGGGGTCGAGGACAGATACGCAGTATTTT; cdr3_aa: CASSPVPGVGSRTDTQYF
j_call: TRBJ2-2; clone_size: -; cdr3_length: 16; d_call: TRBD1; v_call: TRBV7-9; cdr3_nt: TGTGCCAGCAGCTTATTTCGACAGGGGTACACCGGGGAGCTGTTTTTT; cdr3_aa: CASSLFRQGYTGELFF
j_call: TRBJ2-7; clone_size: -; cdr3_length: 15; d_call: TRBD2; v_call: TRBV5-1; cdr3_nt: TGCGCCAGCAGCTCGACTAGCGGTAGCTCCTACGAGCAGTACTTC; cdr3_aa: CASSSTSGSSYEQYF
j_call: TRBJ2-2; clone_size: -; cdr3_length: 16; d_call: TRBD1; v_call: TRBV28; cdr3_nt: TGTGCCAGCATCTCCAGGGGGGACAGGTGGACCGGGGAGCTGTTTTTT; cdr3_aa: CASISRGDRWTGELFF
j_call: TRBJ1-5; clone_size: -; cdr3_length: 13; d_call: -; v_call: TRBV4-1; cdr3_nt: TGCGCCAGCAGCATCAGGGTCGGTCAGCCCCAGCATTTT; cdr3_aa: CASSIRVGQPQHF
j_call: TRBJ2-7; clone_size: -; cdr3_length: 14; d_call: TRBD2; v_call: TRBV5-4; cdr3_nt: TGTGCCAGCAGCCAAGCTAGCGGGGTAGACGAGCAGTACTTC; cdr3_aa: CASSQASGVDEQYF
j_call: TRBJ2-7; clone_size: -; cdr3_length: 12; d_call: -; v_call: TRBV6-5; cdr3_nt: TGTGCCAGCTTTACACTCCCCGCCGAGCAGTACTTC; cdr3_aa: CASFTLPAEQYF
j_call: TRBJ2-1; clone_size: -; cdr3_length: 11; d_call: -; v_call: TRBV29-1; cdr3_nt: TGCAGCGTTTCCTCCTACAATGAGCAGTTCTTC; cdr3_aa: CSVSSYNEQFF
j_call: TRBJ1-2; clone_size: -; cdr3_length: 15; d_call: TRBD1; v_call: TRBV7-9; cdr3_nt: TGTGCCAGCAGCAGGACAGGGGTCACTAACTATGGCTACACCTTC; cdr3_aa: CASSRTGVTNYGYTF
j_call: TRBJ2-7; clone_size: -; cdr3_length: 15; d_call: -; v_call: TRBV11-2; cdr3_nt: TGTGCCAGCAGCTTGTGGCAGGGGTATACCTACGAGCAGTACTTC; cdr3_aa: CASSLWQGYTYEQYF
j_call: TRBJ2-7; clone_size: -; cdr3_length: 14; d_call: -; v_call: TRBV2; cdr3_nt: TGTGCCAGCAGGGAGGGGCGAGGGGGGTACGAGCAGTACTTC; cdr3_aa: CASREGRGGYEQYF
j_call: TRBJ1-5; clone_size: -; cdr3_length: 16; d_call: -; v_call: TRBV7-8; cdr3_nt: TGTGCCAGCAGCTTAGCGCGGAGGGACAGCAATCAGCCCCAGCATTTT; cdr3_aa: CASSLARRDSNQPQHF
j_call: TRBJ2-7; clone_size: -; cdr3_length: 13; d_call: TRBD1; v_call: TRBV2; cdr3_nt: TGTGCCAGCAGTCTTGGACAGGGTTACGAGCAGTACTTC; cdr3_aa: CASSLGQGYEQYF
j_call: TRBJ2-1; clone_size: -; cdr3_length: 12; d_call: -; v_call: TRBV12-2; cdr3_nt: TGTGCAAGTCGCTCGGCGACTAGAAAGCAGTTCTTC; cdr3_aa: CASRSATRKQFF
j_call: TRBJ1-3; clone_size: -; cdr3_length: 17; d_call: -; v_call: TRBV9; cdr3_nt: TGTGCCAGCAGCGTAGGGGGGGGACTGAGCTCTGGAAACACCATATATTTT; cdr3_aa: CASSVGGGLSSGNTIYF
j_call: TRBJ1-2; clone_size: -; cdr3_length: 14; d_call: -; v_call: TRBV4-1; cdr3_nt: TGCGCCAGCAGGCCCCCGGCAGGGGACTATGGCTACACCTTC; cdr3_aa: CASRPPAGDYGYTF
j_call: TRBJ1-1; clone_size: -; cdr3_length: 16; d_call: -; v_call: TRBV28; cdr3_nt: TGTGCCAGCAGTGGGCCGTGGGGGCCTTACTACACTGAAGCTTTCTTT; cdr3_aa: CASSGPWGPYYTEAFF
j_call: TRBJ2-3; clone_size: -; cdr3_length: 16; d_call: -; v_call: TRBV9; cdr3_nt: TGTGCCAGCAGCGTAGTAGGGGGGACGTTCACAGATACGCAGTATTTT; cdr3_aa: CASSVVGGTFTDTQYF
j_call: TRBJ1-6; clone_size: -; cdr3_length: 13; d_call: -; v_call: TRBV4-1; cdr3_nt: TGCGCCAGCGCCTCAGGGGTAGATTCACCCCTCCACTTT; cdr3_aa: CASASGVDSPLHF
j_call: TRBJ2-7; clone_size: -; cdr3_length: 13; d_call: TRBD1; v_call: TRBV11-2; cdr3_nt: TGTGCCAGCAGCTTAGGGAGGGGACAGGGGTTATTCTTC; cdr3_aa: CASSLGRGQGLFF
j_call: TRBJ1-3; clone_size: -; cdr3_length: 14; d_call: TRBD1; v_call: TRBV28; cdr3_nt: TGTGCCAGCAGTTTCACAGGGGCTGGAAACACCATATATTTT; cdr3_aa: CASSFTGAGNTIYF
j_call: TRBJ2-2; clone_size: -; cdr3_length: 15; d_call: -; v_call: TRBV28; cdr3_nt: TGTGCCAGCAGTCTGTCAGGGGAAAACACCGGGGAGCTGTTTTTT; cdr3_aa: CASSLSGENTGELFF
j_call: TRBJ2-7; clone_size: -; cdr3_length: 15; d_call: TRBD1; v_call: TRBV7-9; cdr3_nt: TGTGCCAGCAGCGCCACGGGACAGGGTTGGTACGAGCAGTACTTC; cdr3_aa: CASSATGQGWYEQYF
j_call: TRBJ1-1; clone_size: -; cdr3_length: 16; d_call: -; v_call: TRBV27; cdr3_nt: TGTGCCAGCAGTTCCCAGGACAGTTTGTTAAAAACTGAAGCTTTCTTT; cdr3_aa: CASSSQDSLLKTEAFF
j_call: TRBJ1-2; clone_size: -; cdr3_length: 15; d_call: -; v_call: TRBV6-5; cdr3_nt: TGTGCCAGCAGTTACTCGATTGCGACGGTCTATGGCTACACCTTC; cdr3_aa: CASSYSIATVYGYTF
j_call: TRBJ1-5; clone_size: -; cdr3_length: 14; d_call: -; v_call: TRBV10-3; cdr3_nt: TGTGCCATCAGTGATCATCCGACAGGTCAGCCCCAGCATTTT; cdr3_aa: CAISDHPTGQPQHF
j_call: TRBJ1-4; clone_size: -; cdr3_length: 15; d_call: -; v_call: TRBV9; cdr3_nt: TGTGCCAGCAGCCTCGGGGGGTCGGGAGGCGAAAAACTGTTTTTT; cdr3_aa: CASSLGGSGGEKLFF
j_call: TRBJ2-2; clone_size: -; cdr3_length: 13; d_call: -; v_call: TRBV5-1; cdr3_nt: TGCGCCAGCAGCTTGGCCGGTCCCGGGGAGCTGTTTTTT; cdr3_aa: CASSLAGPGELFF
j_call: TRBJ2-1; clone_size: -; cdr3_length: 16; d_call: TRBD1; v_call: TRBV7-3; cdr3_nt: TGTGCCAGCAGCCTTAACCGGGACAGGGGGCGCGGCCATCAATTCTTC; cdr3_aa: CASSLNRDRGRGHQFF
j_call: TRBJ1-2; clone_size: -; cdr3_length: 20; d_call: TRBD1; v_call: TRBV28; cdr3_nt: TGTGCCAGCAGTCTCCTCAGTTTACAGGATCCACGACAGGGCTACTATGGCTACACCTTC; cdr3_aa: CASSLLSLQDPRQGYYGYTF
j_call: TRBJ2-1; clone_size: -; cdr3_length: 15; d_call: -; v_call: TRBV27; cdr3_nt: TGTGCCAGCAGTGGTGGGGTAAACTCCTACAATGAGCAGTTCTTC; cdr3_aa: CASSGGVNSYNEQFF
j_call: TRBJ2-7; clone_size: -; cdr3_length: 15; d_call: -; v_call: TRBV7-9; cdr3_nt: TGTGCCAGCAGCTTATTCTTCGACAGCTCTTACGAGCAGTACTTC; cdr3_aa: CASSLFFDSSYEQYF
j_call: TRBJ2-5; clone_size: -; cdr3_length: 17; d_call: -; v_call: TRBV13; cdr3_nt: TGTGCCAGCAGCTTCCACGAACAGGGTTGGCCCCAAGAGACCCAGTACTTC; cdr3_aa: CASSFHEQGWPQETQYF
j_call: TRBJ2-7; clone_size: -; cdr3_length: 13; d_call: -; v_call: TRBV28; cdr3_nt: TGTGCCAGCAGTCAACCCGGAATGTACGAGCAGTACTTC; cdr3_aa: CASSQPGMYEQYF
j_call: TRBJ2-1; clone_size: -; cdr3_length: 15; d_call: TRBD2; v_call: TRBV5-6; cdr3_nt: TGTGCCAGCAGCTTGGCGGCGGGGGGGCTGGATGAGCAGTTCTTC; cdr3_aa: CASSLAAGGLDEQFF
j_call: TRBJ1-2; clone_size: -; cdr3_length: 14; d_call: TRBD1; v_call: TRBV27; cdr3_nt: TGTGCCAGCAGTTCCTTGACAGGGAGGTATGGCTACACCTTC; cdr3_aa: CASSSLTGRYGYTF
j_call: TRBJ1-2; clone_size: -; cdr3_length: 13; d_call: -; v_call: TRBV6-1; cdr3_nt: TGTGCCAGCAGTGAACTTCCATCTCATGGCTACACCTTC; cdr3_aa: CASSELPSHGYTF
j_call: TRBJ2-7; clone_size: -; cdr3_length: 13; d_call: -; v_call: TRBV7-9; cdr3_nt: TGTGCCAGCGGTCCCCCACCCACCTACGAGCAGTACTTC; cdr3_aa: CASGPPPTYEQYF
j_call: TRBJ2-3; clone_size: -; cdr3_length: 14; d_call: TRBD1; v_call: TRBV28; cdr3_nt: TGTGCCAGCAGTGGGACAGGGTCCGTAGATACGCAGTATTTT; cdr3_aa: CASSGTGSVDTQYF
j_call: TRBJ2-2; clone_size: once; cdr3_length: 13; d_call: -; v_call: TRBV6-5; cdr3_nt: TGTGCCAGCACCGACAGGTCTAGCGGGGAGCTGTTTTTT; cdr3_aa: CASTDRSSGELFF
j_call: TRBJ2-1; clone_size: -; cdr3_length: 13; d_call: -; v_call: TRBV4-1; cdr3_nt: TGCGCCAGCAGTACGAGGGCTGGGGATGAGCAGTTCTTC; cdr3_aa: CASSTRAGDEQFF
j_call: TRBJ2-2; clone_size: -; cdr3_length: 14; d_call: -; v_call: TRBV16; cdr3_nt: TGTGCCAGCAGCCAATGGGGTTACACCGGGGAGCTGTTTTTT; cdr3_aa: CASSQWGYTGELFF
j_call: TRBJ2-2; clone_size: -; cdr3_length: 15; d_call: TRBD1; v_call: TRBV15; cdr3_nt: TGTGCCACCAGCAGTGAAGGGGGCCCGGCTGGGGAGCTGTTTTTT; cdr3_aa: CATSSEGGPAGELFF
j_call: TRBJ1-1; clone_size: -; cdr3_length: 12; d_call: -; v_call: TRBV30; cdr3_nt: TGTGCCTGGAGCCGGAGAAACACTGAAGCTTTCTTT; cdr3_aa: CAWSRRNTEAFF
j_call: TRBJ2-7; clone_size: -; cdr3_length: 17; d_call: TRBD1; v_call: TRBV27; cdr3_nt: TGTGCCAGCAGCCCACTCCCGGAAGTGGGACAGGGGCACGAGCAGTACTTC; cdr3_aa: CASSPLPEVGQGHEQYF
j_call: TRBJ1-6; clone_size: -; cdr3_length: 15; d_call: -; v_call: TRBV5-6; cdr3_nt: TGTGCCAGCAGCTTGGAGGAGGTCCTTAATTCACCCCTCCACTTT; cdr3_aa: CASSLEEVLNSPLHF
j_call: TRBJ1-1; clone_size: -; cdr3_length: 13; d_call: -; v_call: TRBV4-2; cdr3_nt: TGTGCCAGCACCGCAACCCCGAACACTGAAGCTTTCTTT; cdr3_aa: CASTATPNTEAFF
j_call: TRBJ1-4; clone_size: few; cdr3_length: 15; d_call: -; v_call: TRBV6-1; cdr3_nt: TGTGCCAGCAGTGAACTGGGAGGGTCGGGGGAAAAACTGTTTTTT; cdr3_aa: CASSELGGSGEKLFF
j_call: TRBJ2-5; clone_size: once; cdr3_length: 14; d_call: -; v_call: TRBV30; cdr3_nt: TGTGCCTGGAGTTCAGATGAAAGCCAAGAGACCCAGTACTTC; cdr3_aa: CAWSSDESQETQYF
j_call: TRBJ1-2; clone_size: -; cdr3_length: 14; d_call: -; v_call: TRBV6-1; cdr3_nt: TGTGCCAGCAGTGAAGGGGAAGGGGGCTATGGCTACACCTTC; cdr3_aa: CASSEGEGGYGYTF
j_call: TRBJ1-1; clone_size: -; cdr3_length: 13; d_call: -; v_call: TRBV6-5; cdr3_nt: TGTGCCAGCAGTCTCAGGGTTGACACTGAAGCTTTCTTT; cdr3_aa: CASSLRVDTEAFF
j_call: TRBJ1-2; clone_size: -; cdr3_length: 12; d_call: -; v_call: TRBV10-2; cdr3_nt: TGCGCCAGCAGTGGGACCGACTATGGCTACACCTTC; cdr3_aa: CASSGTDYGYTF
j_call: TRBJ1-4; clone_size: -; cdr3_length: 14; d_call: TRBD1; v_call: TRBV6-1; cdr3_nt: TGTGCCAGCAGTGGGGGACAGGGTCATGAAAAACTGTTTTTT; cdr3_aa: CASSGGQGHEKLFF